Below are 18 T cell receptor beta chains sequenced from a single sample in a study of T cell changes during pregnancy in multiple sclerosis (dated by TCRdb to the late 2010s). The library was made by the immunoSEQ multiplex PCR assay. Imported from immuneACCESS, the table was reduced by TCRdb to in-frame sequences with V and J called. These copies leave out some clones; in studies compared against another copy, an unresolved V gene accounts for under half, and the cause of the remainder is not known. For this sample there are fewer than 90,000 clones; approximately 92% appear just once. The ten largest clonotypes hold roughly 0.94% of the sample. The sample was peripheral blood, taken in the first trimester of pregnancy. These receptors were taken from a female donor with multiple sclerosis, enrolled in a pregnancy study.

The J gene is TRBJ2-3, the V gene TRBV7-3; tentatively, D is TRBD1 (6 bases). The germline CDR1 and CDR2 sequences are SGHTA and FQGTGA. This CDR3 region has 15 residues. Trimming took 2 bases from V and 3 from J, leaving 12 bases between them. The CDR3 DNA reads TGTGCCAGCAGCTTAGGGAAAGGGGGAACAGATACGCAGTATTTT. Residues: CASSLGKGGTDTQYF.

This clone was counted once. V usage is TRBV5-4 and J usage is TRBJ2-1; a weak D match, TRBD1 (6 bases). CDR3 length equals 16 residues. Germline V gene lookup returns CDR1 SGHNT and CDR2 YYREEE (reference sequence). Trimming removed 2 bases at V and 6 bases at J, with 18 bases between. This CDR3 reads CASSLGGGELGNEQFF. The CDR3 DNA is TGTGCCAGCAGCTTAGGGGGTGGGGAACTCGGCAATGAGCAGTTCTTC.

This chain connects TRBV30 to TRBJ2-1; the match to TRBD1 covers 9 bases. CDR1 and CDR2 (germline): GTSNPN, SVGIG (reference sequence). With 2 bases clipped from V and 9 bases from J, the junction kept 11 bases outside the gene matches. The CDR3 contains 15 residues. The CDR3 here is CAWSTSGQGRPEQFF. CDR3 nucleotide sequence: TGTGCCTGGAGTACCTCCGGACAGGGGAGACCTGAGCAGTTCTTC.

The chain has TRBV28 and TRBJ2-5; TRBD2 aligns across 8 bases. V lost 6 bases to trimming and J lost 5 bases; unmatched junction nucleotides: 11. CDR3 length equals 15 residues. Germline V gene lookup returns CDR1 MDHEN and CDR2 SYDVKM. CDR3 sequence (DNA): TGTGCCAGCAGCTTAACGGGGGGGATGCGGGAGACCCAGTACTTC. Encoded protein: CASSLTGGMRETQYF. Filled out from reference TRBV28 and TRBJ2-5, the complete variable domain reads DVKVTQSSRYLVKRTGEKVFLECVQDMDHENMFWYRQDPGLGLRLIYFSYDVKMKEKGDIPEGYSVSREKKERFSLILESASTNQTSMYLCASSLTGGMRETQYFGPGTRLLVL.

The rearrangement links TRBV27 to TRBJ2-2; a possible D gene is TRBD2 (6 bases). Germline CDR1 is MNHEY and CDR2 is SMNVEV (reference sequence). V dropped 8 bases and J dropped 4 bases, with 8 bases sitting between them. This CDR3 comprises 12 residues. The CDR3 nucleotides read TGTGCCAGCTACGGGGGCACCGGGGAGCTGTTTTTT. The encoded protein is CASYGGTGELFF.

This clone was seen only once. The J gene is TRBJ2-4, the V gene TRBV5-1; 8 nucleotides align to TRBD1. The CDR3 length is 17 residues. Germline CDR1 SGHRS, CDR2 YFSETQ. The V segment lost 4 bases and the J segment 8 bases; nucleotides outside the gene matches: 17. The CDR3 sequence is CASSEWTGTNLGDIQYF. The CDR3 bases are TGCGCCAGCAGCGAGTGGACAGGGACGAATTTAGGAGACATTCAGTACTTC.

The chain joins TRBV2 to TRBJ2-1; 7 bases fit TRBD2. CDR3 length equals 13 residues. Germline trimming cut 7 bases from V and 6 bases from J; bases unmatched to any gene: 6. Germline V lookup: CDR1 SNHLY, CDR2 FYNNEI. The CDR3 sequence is CASIGLVRNEQFF. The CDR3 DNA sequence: TGTGCCAGCATAGGACTAGTTCGCAATGAGCAGTTCTTC.

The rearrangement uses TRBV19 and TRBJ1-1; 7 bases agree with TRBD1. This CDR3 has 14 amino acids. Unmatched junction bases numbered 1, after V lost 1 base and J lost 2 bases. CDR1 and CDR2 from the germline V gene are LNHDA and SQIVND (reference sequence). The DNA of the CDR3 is TGTGCCAGTAGTATAGGGGACAGAAACACTGAAGCTTTCTTT. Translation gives CASSIGDRNTEAFF.

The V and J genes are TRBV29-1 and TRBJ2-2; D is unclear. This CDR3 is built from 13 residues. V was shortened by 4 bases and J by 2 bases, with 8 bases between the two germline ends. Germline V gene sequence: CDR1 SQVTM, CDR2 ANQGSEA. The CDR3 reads CSVGRINTGELFF. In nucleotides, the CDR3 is TGCAGCGTTGGGCGGATTAACACCGGGGAGCTGTTTTTT.

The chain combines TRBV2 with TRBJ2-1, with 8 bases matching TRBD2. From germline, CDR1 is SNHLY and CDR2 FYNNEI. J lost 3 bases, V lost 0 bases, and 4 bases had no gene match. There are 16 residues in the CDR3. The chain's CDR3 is CASSEARLAGYNEQFF. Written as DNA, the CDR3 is TGTGCCAGCAGTGAAGCGCGTCTAGCGGGCTACAATGAGCAGTTCTTC.

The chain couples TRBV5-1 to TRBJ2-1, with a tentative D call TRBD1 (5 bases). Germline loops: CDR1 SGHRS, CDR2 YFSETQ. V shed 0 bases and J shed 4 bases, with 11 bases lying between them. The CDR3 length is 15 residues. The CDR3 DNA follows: TGCGCCAGCAGCTTGGCCCAGGGCGAGTACAATGAGCAGTTCTTC. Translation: CASSLAQGEYNEQFF.

The CDR3 DNA reads as TGTGCCAGTAGTAGGGGGACAGGGGAAACTGAAGCTTTCTTT. The encoded protein is CASSRGTGETEAFF. This chain links TRBV19 with TRBJ1-1, with 10 nucleotides matching TRBD1. Trimming cost V 4 bases and J 5 bases; bases outside gene matches: 4. The CDR3 totals 14 residues. The germline V gene has CDR1 LNHDA and CDR2 SQIVND (reference sequence). Variable domain in full (rest from reference TRBV19 and TRBJ1-1): DGGITQSPKYLFRKEGQNVTLSCEQNLNHDAMYWYRQDPGQGLRLIYYSQIVNDFQKGDIAEGYSVSREKKESFPLTVTSAQKNPTAFYLCASSRGTGETEAFFGQGTRLTVV.

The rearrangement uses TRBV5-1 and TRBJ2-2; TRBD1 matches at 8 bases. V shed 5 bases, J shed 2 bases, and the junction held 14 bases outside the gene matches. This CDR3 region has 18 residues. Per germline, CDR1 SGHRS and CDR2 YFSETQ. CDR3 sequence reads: CASRWTGTLVLNTGELFF. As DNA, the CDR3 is TGCGCCAGCAGATGGACAGGGACCCTCGTCCTCAACACCGGGGAGCTGTTTTTT.

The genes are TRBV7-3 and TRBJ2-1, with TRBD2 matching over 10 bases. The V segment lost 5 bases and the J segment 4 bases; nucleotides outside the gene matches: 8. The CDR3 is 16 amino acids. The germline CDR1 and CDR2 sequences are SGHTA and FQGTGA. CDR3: CASSPHGLAVYNEQFF. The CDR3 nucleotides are TGTGCCAGCAGCCCCCACGGACTAGCGGTGTACAATGAGCAGTTCTTC.

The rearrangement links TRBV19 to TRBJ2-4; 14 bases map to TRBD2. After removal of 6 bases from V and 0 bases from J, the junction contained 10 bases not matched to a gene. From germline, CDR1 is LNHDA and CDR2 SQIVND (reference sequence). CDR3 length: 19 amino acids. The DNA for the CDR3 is TGTGCCAGTAGATTGGGGACTAGCGGGAGCCTACTAGCCAAAAACATTCAGTACTTC. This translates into CASRLGTSGSLLAKNIQYF.

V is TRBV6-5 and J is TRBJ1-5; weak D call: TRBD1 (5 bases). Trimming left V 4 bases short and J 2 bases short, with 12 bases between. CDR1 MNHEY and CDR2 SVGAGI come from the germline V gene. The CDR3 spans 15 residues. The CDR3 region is CASSSGRGGNQPQHF. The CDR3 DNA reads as TGTGCCAGCAGTTCCGGGAGGGGAGGCAATCAGCCCCAGCATTTT.

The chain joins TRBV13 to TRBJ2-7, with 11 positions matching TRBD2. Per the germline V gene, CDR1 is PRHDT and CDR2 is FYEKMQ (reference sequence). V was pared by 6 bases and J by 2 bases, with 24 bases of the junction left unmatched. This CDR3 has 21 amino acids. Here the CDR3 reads CASRELGTPLAGGGGAYEQYF. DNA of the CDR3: TGTGCCAGCAGGGAGCTAGGAACTCCGCTAGCGGGAGGTGGGGGGGCCTACGAGCAGTACTTC.

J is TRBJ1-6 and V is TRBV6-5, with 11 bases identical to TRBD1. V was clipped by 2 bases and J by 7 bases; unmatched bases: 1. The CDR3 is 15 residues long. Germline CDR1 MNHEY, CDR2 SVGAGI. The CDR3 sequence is CASSYRTGGNSPLHF. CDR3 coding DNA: TGTGCCAGCAGTTACCGGACAGGGGGCAATTCACCCCTCCACTTT.